A selection of T cell receptor beta chains follows, all from one sample in a study of T cell responses to AZD1222 COVID-19 vaccine. Only in-frame clones appear in the TCRdb table, and some are missing; sequencing was by immunoSEQ multiplex PCR. The data hold about 120,000 clones, with about nine tenths observed a single time. This sample comprised peripheral blood, obtained on day 0 of AZD1222 vaccination. The receptors derive from an adult in good health. Both conserved end residues are part of each CDR3. Each record gives: V gene, CDR3 length, J gene, D gene, CDR3 DNA, CDR3 protein. The D gene is left open where the match is weak.

TRBV4-3	18	TRBJ1-4	TRBD1	TGCGCCAGCAGCCAGGGACCCGAGGGGGCAGCAACTAATGAAAAACTGTTTTTT	CASSQGPEGAATNEKLFF
TRBV15	15	TRBJ1-4	NA	TGTGCCACCAGCATCTCACGGATGGCTAATGAAAAACTGTTTTTT	CATSISRMANEKLFF
TRBV24-1	13	TRBJ2-1	NA	TGTGCCACCAGTGTAAGCTCCTACAATGAGCAGTTCTTC	CATSVSSYNEQFF
TRBV28	14	TRBJ1-1	NA	TGTGCCAGCAGTTTATACGGGCCCCTCTTTGGTGCTTTCTTT	CASSLYGPLFGAFF
TRBV27	13	TRBJ1-2	NA	TGTGCCAGCAGTCGGTCGTCTAACTATGGCTACACCTTC	CASSRSSNYGYTF
TRBV27	14	TRBJ1-6	NA	TGTGCCAGCACAGGAACGAGTCGGCCCTCACCCCTCCACTTT	CASTGTSRPSPLHF
TRBV7-9	16	TRBJ1-5	TRBD1	TGTGCCAGCAGCCGGGCAGGGGGGCTGGGAAATCAGCCCCAGCATTTT	CASSRAGGLGNQPQHF
TRBV3-1/TRBV3-2	16	TRBJ1-1	TRBD1	TGTGCCAGCAGCCTAAGATTACAGGGGCTAAACACTGAAGCTTTCTTT	CASSLRLQGLNTEAFF
TRBV6-5	15	TRBJ2-6	NA	TGTGCCAGCAGTTACAGGGGGTCTGGGGCCAACGTCCTGACTTTC	CASSYRGSGANVLTF
TRBV5-1	15	TRBJ2-1	TRBD2	TGCGCCAGCAGCTCGCGGGGTAGCGGGAGTGATGAGCAGTTCTTC	CASSSRGSGSDEQFF
TRBV18	15	TRBJ2-1	NA	TGTGCCAGCTCACCCAAGGGGGAACCTGGCAATGAGCAGTTCTTC	CASSPKGEPGNEQFF
TRBV6-2/TRBV6-3	17	TRBJ1-1	NA	TGTGCCAGCAGTTACCCCGTATCCTGGGTGATGAACACTGAAGCTTTCTTT	CASSYPVSWVMNTEAFF
TRBV19	15	TRBJ1-2	NA	TGTGCCAGTAGTATGAATCCCGGGGGGACCTATGGCTACACCTTC	CASSMNPGGTYGYTF
TRBV18	15	TRBJ2-2	TRBD2	TGTGCCAGCTCAAAGCGGGACGTCGGCACCGGGGAGCTGTTTTTT	CASSKRDVGTGELFF